This note documents a single TCR beta chain sequence. Its antigen is not identified. The source of the sample is a study of T cell responses to AZD1222 COVID-19 vaccine. The data were produced by immunoSEQ multiplex PCR, yet TCRdb's version contains in-frame clones alone and is incomplete. Among around 190,000 clones, over 80% were seen once, and the ten largest hold 1% to 1.5%. Study results and caveats: Close to half of spike-specific TCRs reportedly recognize unmutated variant regions. Increases in Spike-specific TCR breadth and depth were seen after two AZD1222 doses. Just a handful of AZD1222 recipients tested seropositive at baseline.

Germline assignment: CDR1 SGHRS and CDR2 YFSETQ. Trimming left V 3 bases short and J 6 bases short, with 18 bases between. The CDR3 totals 15 residues. The chain carries TRBV5-1 and TRBJ1-2, with D possibly being TRBD1 (5 bases). The origin of this receptor is an adult in good health. Material: peripheral blood, obtained on day 0 of AZD1222 vaccination. CDR3 amino acids: CASSSLAGGDDGYTF. DNA for the CDR3: TGCGCCAGCAGCTCCCTCGCTGGAGGGGACGATGGCTACACCTTC.